Below are 18 T cell receptor beta chains sequenced from a single sample in a study of blood T cell repertoires in COVID-19. TCRdb's copy holds only in-frame clones and misses some; the assay was immunoSEQ multiplex PCR. The sample has over 200,000 clones; almost 90% are singletons. Specimen: peripheral blood. These receptors came from a woman aged 55-69 years with acute or convalescent COVID-19.

The chain is built from TRBV2 and TRBJ2-7, with a weak D call TRBD1 (6 bases). V lost 6 bases, J lost 4 bases, and 16 bases lay in between. Per the germline V gene, CDR1 is SNHLY and CDR2 is FYNNEI. The CDR3 is made up of 14 amino acids. CDR3 sequence reads: CASRDGTRQYEQYF. The CDR3 nucleotides are TGTGCCAGCAGGGACGGGACACGGCAATACGAGCAGTACTTC.

V gene TRBV5-5 combines with J gene TRBJ2-7, with TRBD2 matching over 11 bases. The J segment lost 3 bases and the V segment lost 4 bases, leaving 9 bases of the junction unmatched. Germline V lookup: CDR1 SGHKS, CDR2 YYEKEE (reference sequence). The CDR3 covers 16 residues. CDR3: CASSELGTSGFYEQYF. The CDR3 bases are TGTGCCAGCAGCGAACTCGGGACTAGCGGTTTCTACGAGCAGTACTTC.

The chain carries TRBV19 and TRBJ1-5; a weak D match, TRBD1 (5 bases). Germline V gene lookup returns CDR1 LNHDA and CDR2 SQIVND (reference sequence). The CDR3 is 16 residues long. Trimming stripped 4 bases from V and 2 bases from J, with 15 bases between. Here the CDR3 reads CASSTHTGYGNQPQHF. DNA for the CDR3: TGTGCCAGTAGTACACACACAGGTTACGGCAATCAGCCCCAGCATTTT. The full variable domain, rest sourced from reference TRBV19 and TRBJ1-5, is DGGITQSPKYLFRKEGQNVTLSCEQNLNHDAMYWYRQDPGQGLRLIYYSQIVNDFQKGDIAEGYSVSREKKESFPLTVTSAQKNPTAFYLCASSTHTGYGNQPQHFGDGTRLSIL.

The chain is built from TRBV5-4 and TRBJ2-7, with 7 bases aligning to TRBD2. Per the germline V gene, CDR1 is SGHNT and CDR2 is YYREEE (reference sequence). V lost 3 bases, J lost 5 bases, and 8 bases stayed unmatched. This CDR3 region has 14 residues. The chain's CDR3 is CASSWELGGNEQYF. The CDR3 DNA is TGTGCCAGCAGCTGGGAGCTGGGGGGGAACGAGCAGTACTTC.

V gene TRBV6-2 or TRBV6-3 combines with J gene TRBJ1-5, with 7 bases matching TRBD1. This CDR3 is 14 amino acids long. V dropped 2 bases and J dropped 6; count of bases not matched to a gene: 4. Germline loops: CDR1 MNHEY, CDR2 SVGEGT. The CDR3 loop is CASSYNRGGQPQHF. CDR3 DNA sequence: TGTGCCAGCAGTTACAACAGGGGAGGTCAGCCCCAGCATTTT.

The J gene is TRBJ1-1, the V gene TRBV6-2 or TRBV6-3, with TRBD1 identical over 9 bases. The CDR3 length is 15 residues. The ends lost 4 bases at V and 6 bases at J; junction bases unmatched: 9. Germline V gene sequence: CDR1 MNHEY, CDR2 SVGEGT. CDR3 region: CASSLYGTGTAEAFF. CDR3 DNA: TGTGCCAGCAGTTTGTACGGGACAGGGACAGCTGAAGCTTTCTTT.

This sequence joins TRBV12-2 and TRBJ2-7; the table's D call, TRBD2, has no DNA check behind it. TRBV12-2 constitutes a pseudogene. CDR3 length: 14 residues. Written as DNA, the CDR3 is TGTGCAAGTCGAGCGGGGCTAACGTCCTACGAGCAGTACTTC. It is translated as CASRAGLTSYEQYF.

This clone was observed a handful of times. V is TRBV9 and J is TRBJ2-7; TRBD2 agrees at 7 bases. Germline V gene lookup returns CDR1 SGDLS and CDR2 YYNGEE. The CDR3 is 15 residues long. Trimming removed 4 bases from V and 10 bases from J; junction bases left unmatched: 17. Here the CDR3 reads CASSQTTVGLREQYF. CDR3 DNA sequence: TGTGCCAGCAGCCAGACCACGGTGGGACTACGAGAACAGTACTTC.

CDR3 amino acids: CASSLDGRGAGELFF. In DNA form, the CDR3 reads TGTGCCAGCAGCTTAGATGGGCGGGGCGCCGGGGAGCTGTTTTTT. The chain has TRBV11-2 and TRBJ2-2, with D possibly being TRBD2 (6 bases). Germline CDR1 SGHAT, CDR2 FQNNGV. Trimming removed 0 bases from V and 6 bases from J, with 11 bases in between. This CDR3 is 15 amino acids long.

V and J are TRBV18 and TRBJ1-2; D gene uncertain. The CDR3 has 16 amino acids. V lost 7 bases and J 4 bases, leaving 22 bases between the germline ends. Germline CDR1 reads KGHSH; CDR2 reads LQKENI. CDR3 loop: CASWWEQETYSYGYTF. CDR3 bases: TGTGCCAGCTGGTGGGAGCAGGAGACATATTCCTATGGCTACACCTTC. The entire variable domain, with the rest obtained from reference TRBV18 and TRBJ1-2, is as follows: NAGVMQNPRHLVRRRGQEARLRCSPMKGHSHVYWYRQLPEEGLKFMVYLQKENIIDESGMPKERFSAEFPKEGPSILRIQQVVRGDSAAYFCASWWEQETYSYGYTFGSGTRLTVV.

This chain joins TRBV7-9 and TRBJ1-5, with no clear D. The CDR3 totals 15 residues. Germline V gene sequence: CDR1 SEHNR, CDR2 FQNEAQ (reference sequence). Trimming pared 2 bases from V and 8 bases from J, leaving 16 bases between. This CDR3 reads CASSLLGGLGEPQHF. DNA for the CDR3: TGTGCCAGCAGCTTATTAGGAGGCTTAGGTGAGCCCCAGCATTTT.

This rearrangement joins TRBV11-2 to TRBJ2-2, with D maybe TRBD2 (7 bases). The germline V and J ends were trimmed by 5 bases and 5 bases, with 21 bases remaining between them. This CDR3 is 17 amino acids long. The V gene's germline CDR1 is SGHAT and CDR2 FQNNGV. The CDR3 region is CASSPWARGGLTGELFF. CDR3 bases: TGTGCCAGCAGCCCTTGGGCGAGGGGGGGCCTGACCGGGGAGCTGTTTTTT.

The chain links TRBV7-8 to TRBJ2-5; D perhaps matches TRBD2 (5 bases). Germline CDR1 is SGHVS and CDR2 is FQNEAQ. V lost 5 bases to trimming and J lost 7 bases, with 17 bases between them. The CDR3 has 14 amino acids. CDR3 region: CASSIRIPGWTQYF. For the CDR3, the DNA is TGTGCCAGCAGCATTAGGATCCCGGGATGGACCCAGTACTTC.

The chain uses TRBV5-1 and TRBJ1-2; 8 nucleotides match TRBD1. Germline values: CDR1 SGHRS, CDR2 YFSETQ. Losses at the gene ends were 3 bases for V and 0 bases for J; bases not matched to a gene: 4. The CDR3 runs to 15 residues. The CDR3 sequence is CASSWTGLSNYGYTF. The CDR3 DNA reads as TGCGCCAGCAGCTGGACAGGGCTTTCTAACTATGGCTACACCTTC.

V gene TRBV5-1 combines with J gene TRBJ1-4; TRBD1 matches 7 bases. Per the germline V gene, CDR1 is SGHRS and CDR2 is YFSETQ. Losses at the gene ends were 6 bases for V and 4 bases for J; bases not matched to a gene: 6. This CDR3 contains 14 residues. As DNA, the CDR3 is TGCGCCAGCACCCGGGACAGCAATAATGAAAAACTGTTTTTT. Amino acids: CASTRDSNNEKLFF.

The chain carries TRBV2 and TRBJ1-1, with 7 positions matching TRBD1. This CDR3 has 13 residues. Germline CDR1 SNHLY, CDR2 FYNNEI. V lost 7 bases to trimming and J lost 2 bases; unmatched junction nucleotides: 4. CDR3 nucleotide sequence: TGTGCCAGCAAATGGGACAGCAACACTGAAGCTTTCTTT. Its translation is CASKWDSNTEAFF.

This sequence joins TRBV2 and TRBJ1-2; TRBD1 matches 7 bases. Losses at the gene ends were 8 bases for V and 4 bases for J; bases not matched to a gene: 4. The CDR3 totals 12 residues. Germline loops: CDR1 SNHLY, CDR2 FYNNEI. The CDR3 region is CASRQGIYGYTF. CDR3 in DNA: TGTGCCAGCCGACAGGGTATCTATGGCTACACCTTC. Looking up the rest from reference TRBV2 and TRBJ1-2 gives the full variable domain: EPEVTQTPSHQVTQMGQEVILRCVPISNHLYFYWYRQILGQKVEFLVSFYNNEISEKSEIFDDQFSVERPDGSNFTLKIRSTKLEDSAMYFCASRQGIYGYTFGSGTRLTVV.

The chain couples TRBV10-1 to TRBJ1-6; TRBD1 matches 8 bases. The CDR3 runs 15 residues. Trimming removed 4 bases from V and 9 bases from J; junction bases left unmatched: 8. Germline loops: CDR1 WNHNN, CDR2 SYGVQD (reference sequence). The CDR3 is CASSAGQGASSPLHF. DNA for the CDR3: TGCGCCAGCAGTGCCGGACAGGGAGCCAGTTCACCCCTCCACTTT.